This note documents a single T cell receptor beta chain sequence. The antigen is not known. Between the trimmed V and J ends, which lost 1 base and 2 bases, there was a span of 24 bases. The germline V gene encodes CDR1 LGHNA and CDR2 YSLEER. The CDR3 contains 19 residues. This sample was included in a study of CD8+ T cells in alopecia areata. Study-level background: The authors scored treated patients' severity by affected scalp percentage.

RNA extraction was followed by reverse transcription into cDNA, which acted as the sequencing template. Method: immunoSEQ multiplex PCR; TCRdb's copy keeps in-frame clones and lacks some. This sample carries fewer than 150,000 clones, about four fifths of them seen once, and the ten largest clones take roughly 25%. Documented treatment: oral pan-JAK inhibitor, 5-10 mg twice daily. Findings of the study overall: Compared with normal scalp, lesional scalp had higher clonality and more expanded CD8+ clones. For baseline CD8+ expansion, any link to response stays uncertain with one nonresponder. Expanded CD8+ clones among the top 100, and scalp clonality, were significantly decreased by tofacitinib.

The input for sequencing was CD8+ T cells sorted from blood, taken at week 4, from a patient treated with tofacitinib. This sequence was found in a human donor with alopecia areata. V usage is TRBV4-3 and J usage is TRBJ2-7; TRBD1 might be the D (5 bases). CDR3 bases: TGCGCCAGCAGCCAAGCCCTCCTGGGGCAGACTCGCGTACCCTACGAGCAGTACTTC. Translating gives CASSQALLGQTRVPYEQYF.